This T cell receptor (beta chain) is drawn from a study of T cells in Graves' hyperthyroidism and ophthalmopathy. Overall study findings and caveats: With a median lead of roughly 6.2 months before onset, the model predicted ophthalmopathy.

The sample holds one count of this clonotype. Its antigen is not known. A much larger clonotype is one base distant, so this may be a read error. RNA transcripts yielded amplified TCR beta CDR3 regions. A set of HTBI primers served as the primers for a first-round RT-PCR of the TCR CDR3. TCRdb reanalysed the multiplex PCR reads using MiXCR and keeps one entry per CDR3 protein. The sample includes over 650,000 distinct CDR3 sequences, 45% seen only once; the top ten take under 8.5%. The specimen was peripheral blood or thyroid tissue (not recorded which). The TCR was taken from an adult man with Graves' disease, either hyperthyroidism or ophthalmopathy (not recorded which).

The CDR3 DNA reads as TGTGCCAGCACCTCCGGGACAGGGATTTCACCCCTCCACTTT. Its translation: CASTSGTGISPLHF. The V call is TRBV7-9, the J call TRBJ1-6; TRBD1 matches at 9 bases. Per the germline V gene, CDR1 is SEHNR and CDR2 is FQNEAQ (reference sequence). Trimming took 7 bases from V and 9 from J; bases not matched to a gene: 7. This CDR3 region has 14 residues. Looking up the rest from reference TRBV7-9 and TRBJ1-6 gives the full variable domain: DTGVSQNPRHKITKRGQNVTFRCDPISEHNRLYWYRQTLGQGPEFLTYFQNEAQLEKSRLLSDRFSAERPKGSFSTLEIQRTEQGDSAMYLCASTSGTGISPLHFGNGTRLTVT.